This note documents a single T cell receptor beta chain sequence. The antigen remains undetermined. TCRdb's copy holds only in-frame clones and misses some; the assay was immunoSEQ multiplex PCR. The table has over 1.5 million clones, 95% to 99% seen once. Trimming took 0 bases from V and 7 from J, leaving 18 bases between them. The CDR3 extends over 16 amino acids. Germline V lookup: CDR1 SNHLY, CDR2 FYNNEI. A split of CD4+ cells into CD45RA+ naive and CD45RA-negative memory subsets was performed. The data were obtained in a study of shared clonotypes between healthy human individuals. Study-wide findings and caveats: Roughly 4.7% was the fraction of naive CD4 clonotypes found shared across a handful of donors. What naive subsets generally showed was a larger estimated richness than memory subsets showed.

The chain uses TRBV2 and TRBJ1-2; no firm D call. What was sequenced was naive CD4+ T cells sorted from blood. Subset given: CD45RA+ positively selected. The TCR comes from a man aged 30-40 years in good health. CDR3 coding DNA: TGTGCCAGCAGTGAAGCGCGTAGAGGGATGGTGCGTGGCTACACCTTC. Encoded protein: CASSEARRGMVRGYTF.